This T cell receptor beta chain was sequenced in a study of CD8+ T cells in alopecia areata. General observations from the study: Scalp sequencing also captures normal skin's resident alphabeta T cells. Lesional scalp, notably in alopecia totalis/universalis, had clonality above that of normal scalp.

Markers including CD4, CD8alpha, NKG2D and NKG2ACE guided sorting of pooled cutaneous lymph node cells. RNA, once extracted, was reverse transcribed into cDNA for use as the sequencing template. The repertoire was sequenced with immunoSEQ multiplex PCR; TCRdb's copy has only in-frame clones and lacks some. Altogether 290,000 or so clones were found in the sample, and no singletons occur. Concerning this clone: Its antigen is not identified. Each gene name is a mouse one.

The receptor was derived from a C3H/HeJ mouse with alopecia areata. The MHC haplotype of the strain is H2-k. The sample consisted of CD4+ T cells sorted from a lymph node.

The CDR3 bases that were read are TGTGCCTGGGGACTGGGGGCCCCC. Translation gives CAWGLGAP. The whole CDR3 sequence reads CAWGLGAPDYTF. The rearrangement uses TRBV31 and TRBJ1-2, with a tentative D call TRBD1 (6 bases). The DNA ends 4 residues before the CDR3 does, and the rest of the CDR3 is filled in from the germline J gene. Germline CDR1 reads GKSSPN; CDR2 reads SITVG. This CDR3 contains 12 residues.